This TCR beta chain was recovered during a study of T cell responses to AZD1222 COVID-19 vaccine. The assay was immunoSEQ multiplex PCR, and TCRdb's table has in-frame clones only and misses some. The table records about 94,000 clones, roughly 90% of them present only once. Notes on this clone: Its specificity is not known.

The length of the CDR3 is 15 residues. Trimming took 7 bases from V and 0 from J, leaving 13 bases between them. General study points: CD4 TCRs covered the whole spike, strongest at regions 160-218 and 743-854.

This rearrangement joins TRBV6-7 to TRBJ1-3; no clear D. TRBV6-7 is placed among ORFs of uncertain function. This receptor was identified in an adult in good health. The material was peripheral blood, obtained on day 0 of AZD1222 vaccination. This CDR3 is CASKAAGYSGNTIYF. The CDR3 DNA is TGTGCCAGCAAGGCGGCAGGCTACTCTGGAAACACCATATATTTT.